The sequence of this T cell receptor beta chain was determined in a study of cytomegalovirus exposure and HLA in healthy donors. Study-wide results and limits: The study carried out a later analysis of TCR beta sequences. It associated around 17,000 of them with specific HLA alleles at a false discovery rate of 0.05.

This clone was counted between two and nine times. Its specificity is unknown. PCR employed 60 Vbeta and 13 Jbeta primers. Clones were read by immunoSEQ multiplex PCR, and TCRdb kept only the in-frame ones, dropping some. Among around 120,000 clones listed, almost 85% were seen once. The CDR3 contains 11 residues. Germline CDR1 reads DFQATT; CDR2 reads SNEGSKA (reference sequence). V lost 2 bases and J 5 bases, leaving 4 bases between the germline ends. The receptor's source is a boy between 2 and 10 years old in good health and CMV-seronegative. The rearrangement joins TRBV20-1 to TRBJ2-1; no clear D. Specimen: PBMCs. The chain's CDR3 is CSARPNNEQFF. CDR3 sequence (DNA): TGCAGTGCTAGACCAAACAATGAGCAGTTCTTC.